This T cell receptor (beta chain) was identified during a study of CD8 T cell repertoires and HIV-1 epitope variants (dated by TCRdb to about 2020). Regarding the complete study: Twenty-five peptides representing autologous and known Gag and Nef epitope variants were each used to stimulate T cells in separate culture wells. Control conditions included a CMV, EBV and flu peptide pool, the Ebola AY9 epitope as negative control, and a no-peptide well. Tested epitopes included three Gag epitope families and Nef HW9 and YT9. Using the EasySep Human T Cell Enrichment Kit, T cells were enriched and then co-cultured with an equal number of autologous T cell-negative cells acting as antigen-presenting cells. For roughly 11 days the cultures were kept in IMDM with gentamicin, and on days 3 and 7 half of the media was changed with IL-2, IL-7 and IL-15 added. An aliquot of 1M T cells was saved as an uncultured baseline condition, separate from the approximately 75 T cell cultures. A total of approximately 89 T cell cultures were run, with each culture condition performed in triplicate except for one peptide, which was performed in duplicate. What the authors observed across the whole study: Under ten antigen-specific TCR beta clonotypes were identified, and about 6 of them appeared cross-reactive for autologous or known escape epitope variants. Five clonotypes recognized the Nef KF9 family and one clonotype recognized the HW9 family, while no responses were seen to the TAALDMSHF plasma variant. The assay identified only TCR beta chains and indicated proliferation to antigen, not T cell function or cytokine profile.

The germline V gene (reference sequence) specifies LNHDA as CDR1 and SQIVND as CDR2. Trimming takes 8 bases from V and 12 bases from J, and the germline ends sit 19 bases apart. Measured from the cysteine to the phenylalanine, the CDR3 is 12 residues long. The read is trimmed to its CDR3 DNA, 36 bases read in frame from base 1. TCR beta CDR3 regions were sequenced at survey depth on the immunoSEQ platform. The QIAamp DNA micro kit was used to extract genomic DNA from every cultured and uncultured CD8+ T cell population. As for the authors' bioinformatics: Samples with fewer than 5,000 productive reads were excluded, resulting in the removal of about 7% of the 75 HIV peptide-stimulated cultures. Sequences were trimmed to CDR3 by a MANAFEST web app, and nonproductive sequences, CDR3s under 5 amino acids, and sequences not starting with C or ending with F/W were removed. Clonotypes were classified as antigen-specific only if expansion was observed in at least 2 of 3 replicates versus the no-peptide control at FDR 0.01, only within one epitope family. A frequency at least fivefold higher than in wells stimulated with peptides from other epitope families was additionally required for specific clonotypes. What TCRdb holds here is the immuneACCESS table cut down to in-frame rearrangements. Part of the clones is not present; checked against another copy, under half of the missing clones reflect an unresolved V gene, and the others are unexplained. The DNA gave D and trimming, while V, J and clone size come from that table. The sample table records about 95,000 clones; just under 75% of these occur just once. Jointly, the top ten make up roughly 25% of the sample.

This clone appeared a few times. Its specific antigen is unknown. No base quality information exists; no much larger clone differs at one position. The EasySep Human CD8+ T Cell Enrichment Kit was used on day 10 to isolate CD8+ T cells from every culture. The TCR comes from a male donor with HIV. The rearranged segments are TRBV19 and TRBJ1-1, with the D gene uncertain. Sequenced material: uncultured baseline CD8+ T cells from peripheral blood mononuclear cells (PBMCs). The CDR3 corresponds to CASGRTEIFPFF. The sequenced DNA: TGTGCCAGTGGTCGAACGGAGATCTTCCCTTTCTTT. Supplemented by the reference TRBV19 and TRBJ1-1 proteins around the CDR3, the complete variable domain is DGGITQSPKYLFRKEGQNVTLSCEQNLNHDAMYWYRQDPGQGLRLIYYSQIVNDFQKGDIAEGYSVSREKKESFPLTVTSAQKNPTAFYLCASGRTEIFPFFGQGTRLTVV.